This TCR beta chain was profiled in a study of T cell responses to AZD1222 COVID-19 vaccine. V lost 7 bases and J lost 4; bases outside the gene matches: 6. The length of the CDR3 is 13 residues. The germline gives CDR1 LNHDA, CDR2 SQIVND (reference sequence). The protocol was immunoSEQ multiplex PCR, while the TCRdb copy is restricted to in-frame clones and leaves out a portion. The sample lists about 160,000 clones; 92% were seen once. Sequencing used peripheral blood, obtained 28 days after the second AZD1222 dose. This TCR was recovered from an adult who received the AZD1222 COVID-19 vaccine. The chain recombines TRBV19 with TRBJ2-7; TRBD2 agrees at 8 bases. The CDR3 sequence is CASKAGVAYEQYF. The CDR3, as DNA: TGTGCCAGTAAAGCGGGAGTTGCATACGAGCAGTACTTC.